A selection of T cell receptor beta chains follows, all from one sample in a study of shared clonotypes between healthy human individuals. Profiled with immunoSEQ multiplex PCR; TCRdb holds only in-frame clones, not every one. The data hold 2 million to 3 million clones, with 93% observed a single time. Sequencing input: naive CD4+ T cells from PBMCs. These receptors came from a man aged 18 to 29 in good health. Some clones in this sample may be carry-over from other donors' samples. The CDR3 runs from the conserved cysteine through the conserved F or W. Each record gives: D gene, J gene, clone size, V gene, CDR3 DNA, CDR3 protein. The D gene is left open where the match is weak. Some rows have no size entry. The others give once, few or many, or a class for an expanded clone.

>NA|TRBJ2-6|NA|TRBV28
TGTGCCAGCAGTTTATGGGGGGCTGGGGCCAACGTCCTGACTTTC
CASSLWGAGANVLTF
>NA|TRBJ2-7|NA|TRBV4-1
TGCGCCAGCAGCCAGGTTGGCTACGAGCAGTACTTC
CASSQVGYEQYF
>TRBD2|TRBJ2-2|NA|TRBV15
TGTGCCACCAGCAGAGCCCATTTCGCGGGAGGGGTCACCGGGGAGCTGTTTTTT
CATSRAHFAGGVTGELFF
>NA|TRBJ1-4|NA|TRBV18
TGTGCCAGCTCATCCCAGTTCCATGAAAAACTGTTTTTT
CASSSQFHEKLFF
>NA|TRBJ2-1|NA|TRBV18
TGTGCCAGCTCACCACAGGGCAGCCTGAGCGATGAGCAGTTCTTC
CASSPQGSLSDEQFF
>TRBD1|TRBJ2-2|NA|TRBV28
TGTGCCAGCATCGGGGGGACAGGGTTCGCCGGGGAGCTGTTTTTT
CASIGGTGFAGELFF
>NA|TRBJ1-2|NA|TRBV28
TGTGCCAGCAGTCCAGGGTTAAACTATGGCTACACCTTC
CASSPGLNYGYTF
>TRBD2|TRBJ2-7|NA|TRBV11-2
TGTGCCAGCAGCTTGCTAGCGGGAGGTCAGGGGGCCGGCGAGCAGTACTTC
CASSLLAGGQGAGEQYF
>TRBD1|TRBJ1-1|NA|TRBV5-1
TGCGCCAGCAGCTTGGAAGCCCTTTCAGGGGGCACTGAAGCTTTCTTT
CASSLEALSGGTEAFF
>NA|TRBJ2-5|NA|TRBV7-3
TGTGCCAGCAGCTTACACGTCGCTGGTAGCGGCCAAGAGACCCAGTACTTC
CASSLHVAGSGQETQYF
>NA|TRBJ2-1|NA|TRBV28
TGTGCCAGCAGTAGCTACAATGAGCAGTTCTTC
CASSSYNEQFF
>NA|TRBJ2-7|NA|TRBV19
TGTGCCAGTAGTGATCGACAGGTTCGCTACGAGCAGTACTTC
CASSDRQVRYEQYF
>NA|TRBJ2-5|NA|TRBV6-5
TGTGCCAGCAGTGGACTAAAAGAGACCCAGTACTTC
CASSGLKETQYF
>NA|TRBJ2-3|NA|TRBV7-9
TGTGCCAGCAGCTTAAAGGCAGGAGCCACAGATACGCAGTATTTT
CASSLKAGATDTQYF
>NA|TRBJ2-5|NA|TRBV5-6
TGTGCCAGCAGCTGGAACCAAGAGACCCAGTACTTC
CASSWNQETQYF
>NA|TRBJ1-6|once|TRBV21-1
TGTGCCAGCAGCAAAGCGGCACCCGGGTCTCCAAATTCACCCCTCCACTTT
CASSKAAPGSPNSPLHF
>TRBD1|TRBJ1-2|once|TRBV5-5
TGTGCCAGCAGCCACCCAGGCGAGGGGGCGCGTAGAGGCTACACCTTC
CASSHPGEGARRGYTF
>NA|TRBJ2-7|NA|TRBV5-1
TGCGCCAGCAGCTTGGGCAGGGGGGACGAGCAGTACTTC
CASSLGRGDEQYF
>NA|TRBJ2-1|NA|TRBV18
TGTGCCAGCTCAGAGGACGGGAAAGAATACAATGAGCAGTTCTTC
CASSEDGKEYNEQFF
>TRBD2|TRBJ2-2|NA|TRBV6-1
TGTGCCAGCAGTGCAAGACTAGCGGGAACACCGGGGGAGCTGTTTTTT
CASSARLAGTPGELFF
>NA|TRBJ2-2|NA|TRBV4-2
TGTGCCAGCGGAGAGGTCTGGGCCGCCGGGTCCGGGGAGCTGTTTTTT
CASGEVWAAGSGELFF
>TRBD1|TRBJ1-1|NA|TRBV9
TGTGCCAGCAGCTCCCGGGACAGGGGGCGGGCTTTCTTT
CASSSRDRGRAFF
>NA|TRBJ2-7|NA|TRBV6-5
TGTGCCAGCAGTGACTCCTACGAGCAGTACTTC
CASSDSYEQYF
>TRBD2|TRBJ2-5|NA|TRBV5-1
TGCGCCAGCAGCTTGGCCCGTAGGGCTAGCGGGGAACAAGAGACCCAGTACTTC
CASSLARRASGEQETQYF
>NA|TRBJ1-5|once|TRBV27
TGTGCCAGCGGATTTTCAGGGAACAATCAGCCCCAGCATTTT
CASGFSGNNQPQHF